Shown below are 8 T cell receptor beta chains from a single sample sequenced in a study of T-cell reconstitution after alpha-beta-depleted transplantation in children. During its preparation, the TCRbeta library received unique molecular identifiers. TCRdb redid the calling of the PCR reads with MiXCR, one entry per CDR3 protein. Here the sample spans 700,000 to 850,000 distinct CDR3 sequences, roughly 15% being singletons. The material was PBMCs, mostly from graft donor cells, obtained 360 days after TCRalphabeta/CD19-depleted stem cell transplant. The receptors were sampled from a male patient between 10 and 17 years old who had a stem cell transplant for acute lymphoblastic leukemia, so the T cells may come from the graft donor.

The chain links TRBV20-1 to TRBJ2-7, with 11 bases that match TRBD2. There are 13 residues in the CDR3. In germline, CDR1 is DFQATT, CDR2 SNEGSKA (reference sequence). The ends lost 3 bases at V and 5 bases at J; junction bases unmatched: 3. The CDR3 sequence: CSASLAGGDEQYF. The CDR3 DNA is TGCAGTGCTAGCTTAGCGGGAGGGGACGAGCAGTACTTC.

This clonotype occurred a few times. The rearrangement uses TRBV20-1 and TRBJ2-5, with unresolved D. The V and J ends lost 3 bases and 2 bases respectively, with 10 bases between them. Germline CDR1 and CDR2: DFQATT and SNEGSKA (reference sequence). The CDR3 totals 13 residues. CDR3 DNA sequence: TGCAGTGCTAGTACCGATTCACAAGAGACCCAGTACTTC. Residues: CSASTDSQETQYF.

As DNA, the CDR3 is TGTGCCAGTAGGCGCTCCGAGGCCCGAACAGATACGCAGTATTTT. It is translated as CASRRSEARTDTQYF. V usage is TRBV19 and J usage is TRBJ2-3; no reliable D call. The CDR3 contains 15 residues. Trimming removed 6 bases from V and 3 bases from J, with 16 bases in between. Germline V gene lookup returns CDR1 LNHDA and CDR2 SQIVND (reference sequence).

V is TRBV7-8 and J is TRBJ1-1, with D tentatively TRBD1 (5 bases). Germline loops: CDR1 SGHVS, CDR2 FQNEAQ. The germline V and J ends were trimmed by 4 bases and 4 bases, with 22 bases remaining between them. This CDR3 spans 17 amino acids. The CDR3 DNA is TGTGCCAGCAGCTATCGAGACCGGGGGTGGCGTGTCACTGAAGCTTTCTTT. Protein product: CASSYRDRGWRVTEAFF. Full variable domain (outside the CDR3, taken from reference TRBV7-8 and TRBJ1-1): GAGVSQSPRYKVAKRGQDVALRCDPISGHVSLFWYQQALGQGPEFLTYFQNEAQLDKSGLPSDRFFAERPEGSVSTLKIQRTQQEDSAVYLCASSYRDRGWRVTEAFFGQGTRLTVV.

In its sample, this clonotype was seen a few times. The chain joins TRBV2 to TRBJ1-5, with D tentatively TRBD1 (5 bases). Trimming shortened V by 1 base and J by 2 bases, and 9 bases separated the two germline ends. Germline V gene sequence: CDR1 SNHLY, CDR2 FYNNEI. The CDR3 runs 15 residues. CDR3 bases: TGTGCCAGCAGTGAAGAAGGGGCTGGCAATCAGCCCCAGCATTTT. Encoded protein: CASSEEGAGNQPQHF. Together with reference TRBV2 and TRBJ1-5, the CDR3 gives the full variable domain: EPEVTQTPSHQVTQMGQEVILRCVPISNHLYFYWYRQILGQKVEFLVSFYNNEISEKSEIFDDQFSVERPDGSNFTLKIRSTKLEDSAMYFCASSEEGAGNQPQHFGDGTRLSIL.

This chain joins TRBV27 and TRBJ1-1; 8 nucleotides match TRBD1. This CDR3 contains 15 residues. Germline V gene lookup returns CDR1 MNHEY and CDR2 SMNVEV (reference sequence). Trimming at V came to 5 bases and at J to 2 bases, leaving 7 bases not matched to a gene. The CDR3 region has the DNA TGTGCCAGCAGTGGAGCCGGGACAGGCAACACTGAAGCTTTCTTT. This sequence encodes CASSGAGTGNTEAFF.

The chain joins TRBV29-1 to TRBJ1-4; a possible D gene is TRBD1 (6 bases). The germline V gene has CDR1 SQVTM and CDR2 ANQGSEA. The CDR3 is made up of 13 amino acids. Trimming removed 5 bases at V and 3 bases at J, with 10 bases between. This CDR3 reads CSVLQGPNEKLFF. CDR3 nucleotide sequence: TGCAGCGTTTTACAGGGACCTAATGAAAAACTGTTTTTT.

This clonotype was seen only a few times. This chain joins TRBV12-3 or TRBV12-4 and TRBJ1-2; D perhaps matches TRBD1 (5 bases). Trimming removed 5 bases at V and 2 bases at J, with 15 bases between. The CDR3 consists of 15 residues. The CDR3: CASSPGGDSNYGYTF. CDR3 bases: TGTGCCAGCAGTCCCGGGGGGGATTCGAACTATGGCTACACCTTC.